These 9 T cell receptor beta chains were sequenced from one sample in a study of T-cell reconstitution after alpha-beta-depleted transplantation in children. For TCRbeta, the library was prepared with unique molecular identifiers. Using its own MiXCR run on the PCR reads, TCRdb lists one record per CDR3 protein. The table has under 300,000 distinct CDR3 sequences, approximately 9.7% seen once. The sequenced sample was PBMCs from the stem cell graft donor, obtained from the stem cell graft. These receptors originate from a human donor who donated a stem cell graft to a child with SCID.

The chain is built from TRBV4-2 and TRBJ2-7, with D perhaps assigned TRBD1 or TRBD2 (5 bases each). Germline CDR1 and CDR2: LGHNA and YNFKEQ. V lost 5 bases to trimming and J lost 0 bases, with 11 bases between them. This CDR3 comprises 14 residues. For the CDR3, the DNA is TGTGCCAGCAGCTCGGGACGCCACTCCTACGAGCAGTACTTC. This encodes CASSSGRHSYEQYF.

This clonotype appeared many times. The gene calls are TRBV5-1 and TRBJ2-3, with a weak D call TRBD2 (5 bases). This CDR3 has 13 residues. The V end lost 4 bases, the J end lost 10 bases, and 16 bases lay between the germline ends. Germline CDR1 reads SGHRS; CDR2 reads YFSETQ. In nucleotides, the CDR3 is TGCGCCAGCAGCCAAAGACTGGGTAGCGCGCAGTATTTT. As protein: CASSQRLGSAQYF.

This clonotype was observed many times. The chain carries TRBV5-6 and TRBJ1-1, with 7 positions matching TRBD1. The CDR3 loop spans 15 amino acids. J was trimmed by 3 bases and V by 1 base; bases with no gene match: 6. From germline, CDR1 is SGHDT and CDR2 YYEEEE. The CDR3 spells CASSLITGADTEAFF. The DNA of the CDR3 is TGTGCCAGCAGCTTGATTACAGGGGCGGACACTGAAGCTTTCTTT.

At least ten counts were recorded for this clonotype. The chain has TRBV27 and TRBJ2-3, with 8 bases identical to TRBD1. Germline trimming cut 6 bases from V and 4 bases from J; bases unmatched to any gene: 6. Germline V gene sequence: CDR1 MNHEY, CDR2 SMNVEV (reference sequence). CDR3 length: 14 amino acids. CDR3 bases: TGTGCCAGCAGAGGCAGGGGGCGTCCAGATACGCAGTATTTT. Protein sequence: CASRGRGRPDTQYF.

This clonotype was detected many times. This chain connects TRBV6-5 to TRBJ2-3, with unresolved D. Germline CDR1 is MNHEY and CDR2 is SVGAGI. Trimming cost V 0 bases and J 5 bases, with 12 bases left between them. The CDR3 loop spans 15 amino acids. Here the CDR3 reads CASSYSTPGRDTQYF. CDR3 bases: TGTGCCAGCAGTTACTCGACACCAGGACGAGATACGCAGTATTTT.

The V and J genes are TRBV19 and TRBJ2-1, with D perhaps being TRBD1 or TRBD2 (5 bases each). The CDR3 spans 12 residues. The V end lost 3 bases, the J end lost 12 bases, and 12 bases lay between the germline ends. Per the germline V gene, CDR1 is LNHDA and CDR2 is SQIVND (reference sequence). The CDR3 region has the DNA TGTGCCAGTAGTATTGGGACCCGGGGGCAGTTCTTC. It codes for CASSIGTRGQFF.

There are many counts of this clonotype. The chain is built from TRBV27 and TRBJ2-7; TRBD1 matches 12 bases. After removal of 5 bases from V and 5 bases from J, the junction contained 7 bases not matched to a gene. CDR1 is MNHEY and CDR2 is SMNVEV in the germline V gene (reference sequence). The length of the CDR3 is 15 residues. CDR3 nucleotide sequence: TGTGCCAGCAGTCCAGGGACAGGGGGCTTAAACGAGCAGTACTTC. Translating gives CASSPGTGGLNEQYF.

In its sample, this clonotype was seen many times. V is TRBV5-1 and J is TRBJ1-2; D unclear. The CDR3 totals 13 residues. The germline gives CDR1 SGHRS, CDR2 YFSETQ. The V end was cut by 4 bases, the J end by 3 bases, with 10 bases between. The CDR3 loop is CASSPDPDYGYTF. CDR3 nucleotide sequence: TGCGCCAGCAGCCCCGACCCAGACTATGGCTACACCTTC.

This clonotype showed up many times. This rearrangement joins TRBV7-2 to TRBJ1-1; no firm D call. This CDR3 has 14 residues. Germline V gene lookup returns CDR1 SGHTA and CDR2 FQGNSA. V was pared by 2 bases and J by 7 bases, with 14 bases between. Here the CDR3 DNA reads TGTGCCAGCAGCTTAAATCGTGGCGTCAGTGAAGCTTTCTTT. This sequence encodes CASSLNRGVSEAFF.